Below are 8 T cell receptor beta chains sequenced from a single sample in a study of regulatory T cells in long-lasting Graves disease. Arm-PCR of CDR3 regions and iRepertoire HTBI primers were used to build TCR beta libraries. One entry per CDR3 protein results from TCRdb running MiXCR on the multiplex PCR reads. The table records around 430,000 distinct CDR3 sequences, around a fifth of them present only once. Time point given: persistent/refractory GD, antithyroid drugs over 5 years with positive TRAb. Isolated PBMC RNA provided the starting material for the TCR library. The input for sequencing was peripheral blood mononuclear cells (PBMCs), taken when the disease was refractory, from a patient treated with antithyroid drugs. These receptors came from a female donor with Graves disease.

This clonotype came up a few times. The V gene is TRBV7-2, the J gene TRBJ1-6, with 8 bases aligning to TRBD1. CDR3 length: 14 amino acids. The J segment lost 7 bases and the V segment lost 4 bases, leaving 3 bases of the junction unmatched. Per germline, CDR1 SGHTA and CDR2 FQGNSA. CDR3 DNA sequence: TGTGCCAGCAGCTCCCGACAGGGGAATTCACCCCTCCACTTT. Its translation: CASSSRQGNSPLHF.

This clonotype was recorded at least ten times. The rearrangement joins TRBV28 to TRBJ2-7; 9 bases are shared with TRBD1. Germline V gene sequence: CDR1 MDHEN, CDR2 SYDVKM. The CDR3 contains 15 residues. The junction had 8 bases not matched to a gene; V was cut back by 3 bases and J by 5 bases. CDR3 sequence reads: CASSFPGQGRHEQYF. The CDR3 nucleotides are TGTGCCAGCAGTTTCCCTGGACAGGGGAGGCACGAGCAGTACTTC. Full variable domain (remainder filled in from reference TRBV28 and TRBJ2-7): DVKVTQSSRYLVKRTGEKVFLECVQDMDHENMFWYRQDPGLGLRLIYFSYDVKMKEKGDIPEGYSVSREKKERFSLILESASTNQTSMYLCASSFPGQGRHEQYFGPGTRLTVT.

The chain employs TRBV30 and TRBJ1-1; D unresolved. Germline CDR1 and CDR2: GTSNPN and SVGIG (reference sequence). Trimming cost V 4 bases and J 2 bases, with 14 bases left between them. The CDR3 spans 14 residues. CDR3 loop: CAWTSVATNTEAFF. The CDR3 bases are TGTGCCTGGACCTCCGTTGCAACTAACACTGAAGCTTTCTTT.

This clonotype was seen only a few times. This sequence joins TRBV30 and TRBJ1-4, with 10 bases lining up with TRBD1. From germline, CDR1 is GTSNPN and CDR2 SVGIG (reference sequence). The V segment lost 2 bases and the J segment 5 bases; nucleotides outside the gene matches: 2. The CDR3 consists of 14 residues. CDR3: CAWSMGQGNEKLFF. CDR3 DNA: TGTGCCTGGAGTATGGGACAGGGGAATGAAAAACTGTTTTTT.

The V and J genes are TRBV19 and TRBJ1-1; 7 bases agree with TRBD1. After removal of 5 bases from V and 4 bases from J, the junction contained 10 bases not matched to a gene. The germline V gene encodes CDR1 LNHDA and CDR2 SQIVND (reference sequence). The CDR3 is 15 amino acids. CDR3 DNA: TGTGCCAGTAGTGATACGACAGGGTCGTTCACTGAAGCTTTCTTT. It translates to CASSDTTGSFTEAFF.

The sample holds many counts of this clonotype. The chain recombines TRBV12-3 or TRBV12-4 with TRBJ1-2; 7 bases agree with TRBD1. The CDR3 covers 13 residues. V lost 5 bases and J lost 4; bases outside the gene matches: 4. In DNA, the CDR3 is TGTGCCAGCAGTCCCGGGACAGCCTATGGCTACACCTTC. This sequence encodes CASSPGTAYGYTF.

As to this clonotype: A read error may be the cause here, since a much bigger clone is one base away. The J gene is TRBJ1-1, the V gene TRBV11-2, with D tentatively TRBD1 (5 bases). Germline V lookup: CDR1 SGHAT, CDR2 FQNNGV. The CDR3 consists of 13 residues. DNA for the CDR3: TGTGCCAGCAGCGTTGGGGGGACGATTGAAGCTTCCTTT. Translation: CASSVGGTIEASF.

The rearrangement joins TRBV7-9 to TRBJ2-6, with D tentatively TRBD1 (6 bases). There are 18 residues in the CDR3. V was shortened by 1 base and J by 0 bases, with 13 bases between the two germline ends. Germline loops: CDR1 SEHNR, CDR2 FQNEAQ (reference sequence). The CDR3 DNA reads TGTGCCAGCAGCTTAGGAGCCAGGGGTCCCTCTGGGGCCAACGTCCTGACTTTC. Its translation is CASSLGARGPSGANVLTF. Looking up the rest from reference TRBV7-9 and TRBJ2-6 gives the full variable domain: DTGVSQNPRHKITKRGQNVTFRCDPISEHNRLYWYRQTLGQGPEFLTYFQNEAQLEKSRLLSDRFSAERPKGSFSTLEIQRTEQGDSAMYLCASSLGARGPSGANVLTFGAGSRLTVL.